This T cell receptor beta chain was documented in a study of cytotoxic CD8 clonotypes in ibrutinib-treated CLL. Findings and limits, study-wide: Against age-matched healthy donors, baseline clonality ran higher and tracked circulating CD8+ T-cell counts.

This CDR3 comprises 11 residues. CDR1 and CDR2 from the germline V gene are SGHKS and YYEKEE (reference sequence). Trimming stripped 3 bases from V and 4 bases from J, with 5 bases between. As concerns this clone: Its specificity is unknown.

Deep sequencing aimed at 1 in 200,000 to 1 in 1 million T cells' resolution. Assay used: immunoSEQ multiplex PCR; TCRdb lists only in-frame clones, some missing. This sample yields approximately 340,000 clones, of which 67% are seen a single time; 6% to 6.5% belongs to the top ten. The origin of this receptor is a human donor with chronic lymphocytic leukemia. Material: PBMCs, obtained after 36 months of ibrutinib treatment. The chain has TRBV5-5 and TRBJ2-7; D is unclear. The CDR3 nucleotides are TGTGCCAGCAGCTCCGTGTACGAGCAGTACTTC. As protein: CASSSVYEQYF.